This is a list of T cell receptor beta chains from one sample in a study of spatial heterogeneity in lung cancer. TCRdb re-called the 5' RACE reads with MiXCR, one entry per CDR3 protein. The table records tens of thousands of distinct CDR3 sequences, approximately 6.2% of them present only once. The starting material was PBMCs, obtained at surgery. The source of these receptors is a male donor with early-stage non-small cell lung cancer. Each CDR3 is given with its conserved first and last residue. A D gene is named only where the DNA matches it firmly. Expanded clones get a size class; other rows say once, few or many, or leave the size out.

many	TRBV18	TRBJ2-7	TRBD2	CASSPVRTSYEQYF	TGTGCCAGCTCACCGGTCCGGACTAGCTACGAGCAGTACTTC
medium-sized	TRBV28	TRBJ1-5	.	CASSPQDGDQPQHF	TGTGCCAGCAGCCCACAGGACGGAGATCAGCCCCAGCATTTT
many	TRBV20-1	TRBJ2-3	TRBD2	CSAFPVGGGSRGTDTQYF	TGCAGTGCTTTTCCAGTCGGAGGCGGGAGTCGGGGCACAGATACGCAGTATTTT
.	TRBV20-1	TRBJ2-7	TRBD2	CSARDLAGLYEQYF	TGCAGTGCTAGAGATTTGGCGGGACTATACGAGCAGTACTTC
many	TRBV18	TRBJ2-5	TRBD2	CASSPGLTLETQYF	TGTGCCAGCTCACCGGGACTAACTTTGGAGACCCAGTACTTC
.	TRBV9	TRBJ1-1	.	CASSGRLNTEAFF	TGTGCCAGCAGCGGACGGTTGAACACTGAAGCTTTCTTT
many	TRBV28	TRBJ2-7	TRBD2	CASRRRLAGSYEQYF	TGTGCCAGCAGACGTAGACTAGCGGGATCCTACGAGCAGTACTTC
many	TRBV7-2	TRBJ2-7	TRBD1	CASRTGWTDADEQYF	TGTGCCAGCAGGACAGGGTGGACAGATGCTGACGAGCAGTACTTC
many	TRBV29-1	TRBJ1-5	TRBD1	CSVLTGGFNQPQHF	TGCAGCGTCCTGACAGGGGGCTTTAATCAGCCCCAGCATTTT
many	TRBV7-9	TRBJ1-3	TRBD1	CATPGTAGGNTIYF	TGTGCCACCCCGGGGACAGCGGGAGGAAACACCATATATTTT
many	TRBV10-3	TRBJ2-7	.	CAISERTFYEQYF	TGTGCCATCAGTGAACGGACATTTTACGAGCAGTACTTC
many	TRBV5-1	TRBJ1-6	.	CASSLVWGLDNSPLHF	TGCGCCAGCAGCTTGGTATGGGGGCTCGATAATTCACCCCTCCACTTT
many	TRBV7-9	TRBJ2-7	TRBD2	CASSLGTSGSPYEQYF	TGTGCCAGCAGCTTGGGGACTAGCGGGTCCCCCTACGAGCAGTACTTC
many	TRBV7-2	TRBJ2-6	.	CASSLAGGANVLTF	TGTGCCAGCAGCTTAGCCGGAGGGGCCAACGTCCTGACTTTC
many	TRBV18	TRBJ1-4	TRBD1	CASSSDREGEKLFF	TGTGCCAGCTCATCGGACAGGGAGGGTGAAAAACTGTTTTTT
many	TRBV11-2	TRBJ2-3	.	CASSLSLDTQYF	TGTGCCAGCAGCTTGTCCCTGGATACGCAGTATTTT
few	TRBV7-3	TRBJ1-6	TRBD1	CASSLKVSWDSSYNSPLHF	TGTGCCAGCAGCTTAAAAGTTTCGTGGGACAGCTCCTATAATTCACCCCTCCACTTT
many	TRBV12-3/TRBV12-4	TRBJ2-7	.	CASSLGGARSSYEQYF	TGTGCCAGCAGCCTAGGGGGGGCGAGGAGCTCCTACGAGCAGTACTTC
many	TRBV6-5	TRBJ2-1	TRBD2	CASSRRLAGGYHEQFF	TGTGCCAGCAGTCGAAGACTAGCGGGAGGGTACCATGAGCAGTTCTTC
many	TRBV5-6	TRBJ2-1	.	CASRRGTPNNEQFF	TGTGCCAGCAGGCGGGGGACACCTAACAATGAGCAGTTCTTC
many	TRBV4-2	TRBJ2-2	.	CASSLRTALAGELFF	TGTGCCAGCAGCCTACGGACAGCCCTCGCCGGGGAGCTGTTTTTT
many	TRBV4-3	TRBJ2-7	.	CASSRLQESEQYF	TGCGCCAGCAGCCGACTACAGGAGTCCGAGCAGTACTTC
many	TRBV3-1	TRBJ1-5	.	CASSQGNSPNQPQHF	TGTGCCAGCAGCCAAGGGAACAGTCCCAATCAGCCCCAGCATTTT
.	TRBV11-1	TRBJ2-3	TRBD2	CASSFGLAGTDTQYF	TGTGCCAGCAGCTTCGGACTAGCGGGTACAGATACGCAGTATTTT
many	TRBV11-2	TRBJ2-3	.	CASSLDLVADTQYF	TGTGCCAGCAGCTTAGATCTAGTTGCAGATACGCAGTATTTT
few	TRBV9	TRBJ2-2	.	CASSVHTGELFF	TGTGCCAGCAGCGTACACACCGGGGAGCTGTTTTTT
.	TRBV20-1	TRBJ2-5	TRBD2	CSARWPAGVRETQYF	TGCAGTGCCCGATGGCCAGCGGGAGTACGAGAGACCCAGTACTTC
many	TRBV5-1	TRBJ2-5	.	CASSLNGRGIQETQYF	TGCGCCAGCAGCTTGAATGGCAGAGGGATACAAGAGACCCAGTACTTC
many	TRBV2	TRBJ2-7	TRBD2	CASNQRDAYEQYF	TGTGCCAGCAACCAGCGGGATGCCTACGAGCAGTACTTC
few	TRBV6-6	TRBJ2-3	.	CASSPTADTQYF	TGTGCCAGCAGTCCGACAGCAGATACGCAGTATTTT
many	TRBV29-1	TRBJ1-1	.	CSVAAQGLPEAFF	TGCAGCGTTGCAGCACAGGGTTTACCTGAAGCTTTCTTT
many	TRBV12-3/TRBV12-4	TRBJ1-3	.	CASSILQGNTIYF	TGTGCCAGCAGTATCCTCCAGGGAAACACCATATATTTT
many	TRBV9	TRBJ2-5	.	CASSVGEETQYF	TGTGCCAGCAGCGTGGGGGAAGAGACCCAGTACTTC
many	TRBV30	TRBJ1-2	.	CAWSTRSVYGYTF	TGTGCCTGGAGTACCCGATCGGTCTATGGCTACACCTTC
many	TRBV5-4	TRBJ2-5	.	CASSFRNPLGETQYF	TGTGCCAGCAGCTTTCGAAATCCGCTAGGGGAGACCCAGTACTTC
.	TRBV6-2/TRBV6-3	TRBJ2-1	.	CASSYRDNEQFF	TGTGCCAGCAGTTATCGAGACAATGAGCAGTTCTTC
many	TRBV6-5	TRBJ1-4	.	CASSSGLDPLRRDEKLFF	TGTGCCAGCAGCTCGGGTCTGGACCCACTCAGAAGGGATGAAAAACTGTTTTTT
many	TRBV29-1	TRBJ2-5	.	CSVEGSRGLQETQYF	TGCAGCGTTGAAGGATCCAGGGGCCTTCAAGAGACCCAGTACTTC
medium-sized	TRBV6-2/TRBV6-3	TRBJ2-4	.	CASSYDRSIAKNIQYF	TGTGCCAGCAGTTATGACAGAAGTATAGCCAAAAACATTCAGTACTTC
many	TRBV2	TRBJ2-5	.	CASRGTRQETQYF	TGTGCCAGCAGAGGGACCAGACAAGAGACCCAGTACTTC
many	TRBV5-1	TRBJ2-2	.	CASSLTGEAGELFF	TGCGCCAGCAGCTTGACAGGGGAGGCCGGGGAGCTGTTTTTT
few	TRBV7-2	TRBJ2-3	TRBD2	CASSHGTSGSLRADTQYF	TGTGCCAGCAGCCACGGGACTAGCGGATCCCTGAGGGCAGATACGCAGTATTTT
medium-sized	TRBV5-1	TRBJ2-7	.	CASSLEVPSYEQYF	TGCGCCAGCAGCTTGGAGGTGCCCTCATACGAGCAGTACTTC
.	TRBV7-5	TRBJ2-1	.	CISVPGGRGLVSYNEQFF	.
.	TRBV11-2	TRBJ2-6	.	CASSRGSGANVLTF	TGTGCCAGCAGCAGGGGCTCTGGGGCCAACGTCCTGACTTTC
many	TRBV5-5	TRBJ2-7	.	CASRDSPDPNEQYF	TGTGCCAGCAGGGACAGCCCTGACCCCAACGAGCAGTACTTC
many	TRBV15	TRBJ1-5	.	CATSRDYSNQPQHF	TGTGCCACCAGCAGAGATTATAGCAATCAGCCCCAGCATTTT
.	TRBV28	TRBJ1-4	.	CASSLPAGTNEKLFF	TGTGCCAGCAGTTTACCGGCAGGGACTAATGAAAAACTGTTTTTT
few	TRBV4-2	TRBJ2-1	.	CASSQAPSDNEQFF	TGTGCCAGCAGCCAGGCCCCGTCCGACAATGAGCAGTTCTTC
many	TRBV5-6	TRBJ1-5	TRBD1	CASSRTRDRVGDQPQHF	TGTGCCAGCAGCAGAACCCGGGACAGGGTGGGGGATCAGCCCCAGCATTTT
many	TRBV7-9	TRBJ1-3	.	CASSRQGGSGNTIYF	TGTGCCAGCAGCCGCCAAGGAGGCTCTGGAAACACCATATATTTT